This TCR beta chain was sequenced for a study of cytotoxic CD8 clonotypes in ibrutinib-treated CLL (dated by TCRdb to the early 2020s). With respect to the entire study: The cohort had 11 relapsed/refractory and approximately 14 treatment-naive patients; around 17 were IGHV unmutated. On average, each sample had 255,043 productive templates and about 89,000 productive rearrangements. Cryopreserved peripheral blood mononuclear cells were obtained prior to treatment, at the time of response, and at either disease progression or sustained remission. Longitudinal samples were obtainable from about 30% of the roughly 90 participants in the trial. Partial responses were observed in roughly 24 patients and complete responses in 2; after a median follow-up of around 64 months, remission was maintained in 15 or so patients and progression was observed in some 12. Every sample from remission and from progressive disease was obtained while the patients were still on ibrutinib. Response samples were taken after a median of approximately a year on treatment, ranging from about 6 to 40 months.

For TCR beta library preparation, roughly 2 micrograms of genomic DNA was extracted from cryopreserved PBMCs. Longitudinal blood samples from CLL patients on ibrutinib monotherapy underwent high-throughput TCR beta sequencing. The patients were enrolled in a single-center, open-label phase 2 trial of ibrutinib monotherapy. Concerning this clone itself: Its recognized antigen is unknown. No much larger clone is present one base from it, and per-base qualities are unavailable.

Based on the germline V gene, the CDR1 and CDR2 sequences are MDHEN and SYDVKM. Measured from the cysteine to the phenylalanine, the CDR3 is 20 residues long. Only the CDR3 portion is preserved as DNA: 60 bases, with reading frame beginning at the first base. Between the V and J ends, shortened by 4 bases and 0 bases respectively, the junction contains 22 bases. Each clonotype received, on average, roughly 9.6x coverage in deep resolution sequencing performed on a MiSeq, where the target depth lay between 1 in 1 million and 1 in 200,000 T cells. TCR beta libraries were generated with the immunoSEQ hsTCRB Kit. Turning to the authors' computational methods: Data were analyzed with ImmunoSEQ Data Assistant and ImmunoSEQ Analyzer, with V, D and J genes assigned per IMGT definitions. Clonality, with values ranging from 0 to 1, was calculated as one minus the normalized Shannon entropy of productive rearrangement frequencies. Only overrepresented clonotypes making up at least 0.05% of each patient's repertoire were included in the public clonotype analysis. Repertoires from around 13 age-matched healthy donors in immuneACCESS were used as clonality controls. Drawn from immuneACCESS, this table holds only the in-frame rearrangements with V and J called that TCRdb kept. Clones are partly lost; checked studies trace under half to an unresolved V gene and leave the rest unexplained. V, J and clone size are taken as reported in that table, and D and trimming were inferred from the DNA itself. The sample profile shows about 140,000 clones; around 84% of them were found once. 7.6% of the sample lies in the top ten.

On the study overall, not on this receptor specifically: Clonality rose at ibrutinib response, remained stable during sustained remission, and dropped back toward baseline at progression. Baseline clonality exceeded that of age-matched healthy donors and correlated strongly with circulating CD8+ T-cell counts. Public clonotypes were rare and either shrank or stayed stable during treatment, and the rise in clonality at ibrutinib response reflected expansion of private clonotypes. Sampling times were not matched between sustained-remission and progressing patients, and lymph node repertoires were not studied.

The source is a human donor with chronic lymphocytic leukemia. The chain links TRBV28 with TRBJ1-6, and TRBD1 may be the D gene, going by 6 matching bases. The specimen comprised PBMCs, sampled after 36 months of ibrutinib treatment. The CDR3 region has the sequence CASSSGQRLIYSSYNSPLHF. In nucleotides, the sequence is TGTGCCAGCAGTTCCGGACAGCGCCTAATTTACAGCTCCTATAATTCACCCCTCCACTTT.